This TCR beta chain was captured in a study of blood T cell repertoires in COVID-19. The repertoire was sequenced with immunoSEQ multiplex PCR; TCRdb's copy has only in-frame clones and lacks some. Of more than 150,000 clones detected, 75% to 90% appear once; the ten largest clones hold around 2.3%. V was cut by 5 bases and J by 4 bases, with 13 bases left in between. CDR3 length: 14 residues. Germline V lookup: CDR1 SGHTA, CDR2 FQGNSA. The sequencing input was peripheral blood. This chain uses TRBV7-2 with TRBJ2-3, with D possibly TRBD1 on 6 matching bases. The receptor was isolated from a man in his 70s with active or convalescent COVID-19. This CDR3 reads CASSVNRVADTQYF. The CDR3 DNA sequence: TGTGCCAGCAGCGTAAACAGGGTTGCAGATACGCAGTATTTT.